This TCR beta chain was sequenced during a study of CD8+CD57+ T cells in acquired aplastic anemia (dated by TCRdb to the late 2010s). About the full investigation: DNA extracted from sorted CD4+ and CD8+ cells had a mean of roughly 3.4 ug, with a range of roughly 0.17 to 27.4 ug. A CD8+CD57+ expansion meant a frequency higher than the mean frequency seen in healthy subjects.

The study at large found these results: No significant difference in CD8+ Simpson's diversity was found between patients and healthy controls (P=0.060). About 30 CD8+ CDR3 sequences were found to be shared between patients and controls, but these sequences appeared to be highly expressed in patients and within the immunodominant clones of the patients.

Patients chosen for sequencing had shown expansion of CD8+CD57+ cells by flow cytometry. Every patient had a diagnosis of severe acquired aplastic anemia based on International Study of Aplastic Anemia and Agranulocytosis and Camitta criteria. Patients had received no therapy at the time of blood sampling. In this study, sorted CD4+ and CD8+ T cells from the blood of healthy subjects and of severe aplastic anemia patients had their TCR repertoires deep-sequenced. Patients were enrolled under clinicaltrials.gov protocols 00001620, 01623167, 00001397, 00071045, 00081523 and 00961064 in the USA. Ficoll-Paque density gradient centrifugation was used to isolate peripheral blood mononuclear cells. Before DNA was extracted, CD4+ and CD8+ T cells were sorted using either FACS or magnetic beads. CDR1 and CDR2 are read off the germline V gene (reference sequence) as WNHNN and SYGVQD. The CDR3 holds 19 amino acids from the cysteine to the phenylalanine. Only the CDR3 DNA stays, 57 bases, in frame from base 1. The germline V end is reduced by 6 bases and the J end by 0 bases; junction bases left unmatched: 15.

Genomic DNA was used as template for profiling of TCR beta VDJ combinations and CDR3 sequences. An Illumina HiSeq 2000 was the platform used for TCR repertoire sequencing. In the paper's pipeline: Repertoires were assessed using TRBV/TRBJ rearrangement plots, CDR3 size and DJ length profiles, and Simpson's diversity index. The most abundant DNA sequence in the deep sequencing data was defined as the immunodominant clone. CDR3 amino acid sequences were checked for sharing between subjects and were compared against published repertoires and the VDJdb database. TCRdb redid the processing of the public reads, applying fastp at Q25 and MiXCR, and retained in-frame beta chains. A single entry per CDR3 protein holds the most common genes and DNA from its merged rows. Clone size and V and J calls follow TCRdb, not the original study. The sample table contains a few hundred thousand distinct CDR3 sequences; only one count was recorded for around 33% of them. The ten largest clones take up less than 0.85% of the sample.

This clonotype has more than one count but fewer than ten. Its recognized antigen is unknown. Per-base quality was not reported, and no clone a single base away is much larger than it. The chain uses TRBV10-1 and TRBJ2-1, with 9 central nucleotides matching TRBD2. Sequencing was carried out using sorted CD4+, CD8+, or CD8+CD57+ T cells (not recorded which) from PBMCs. The TCR originated in a human donor with aplastic anemia. The sequence in DNA is TGCGCCAGCAGCCCGGGAGGTGTAGCGGGAGCCACCTCCTACAATGAGCAGTTCTTC. It translates as CASSPGGVAGATSYNEQFF.